The 9 T cell receptor beta chains below all came from one sample that was sequenced in a study of shared clonotypes between healthy human individuals. TCRdb's copy holds only in-frame clones and misses some; the assay was immunoSEQ multiplex PCR. The data contain some 2.1 million clones, roughly 96% of them seen just once; the ten biggest clones take up 0.1% to 0.15%. The sample taken for sequencing was naive CD4+ T cells sorted from blood. Subset of the sample: CD45RA+ positively selected. These receptors all stem from a man between 18 and 35 years old in good health.

The rearrangement links TRBV11-2 to TRBJ2-1; a weak D match, TRBD2 (5 bases). V was pared by 5 bases and J by 16 bases, with 21 bases between. The V gene's germline CDR1 is SGHAT and CDR2 FQNNGV. The CDR3 is made up of 13 amino acids. CDR3 bases: TGTGCCAGCAGCCCCCTGCCTCAGAGAGGGTATTTCTTC. This sequence encodes CASSPLPQRGYFF.

CDR3 DNA: TGTGCCACCAGCGGGGGCCCGGGACAGACGCTTTCCTACGAGCAGTACTTC. It codes for CATSGGPGQTLSYEQYF. The chain carries TRBV15 and TRBJ2-7; 7 positions agree with TRBD1. CDR3 size: 17 residues. With 5 bases clipped from V and 1 base from J, the junction kept 14 bases outside the gene matches. The germline V gene encodes CDR1 LNHNV and CDR2 YYDKDF (reference sequence).

The rearrangement links TRBV2 to TRBJ1-1; no firm D call. Germline V CDR1 and CDR2: SNHLY, FYNNEI. The ends were cut back, 4 bases at V and 4 bases at J, with 10 bases in the middle. This CDR3 contains 13 residues. The CDR3 nucleotides are TGTGCCAGCAGTGGGGAGGCCAGCACTGAAGCTTTCTTT. Protein: CASSGEASTEAFF.

Note on this clone: Sequence at one end of the junction differs from germline and may be a read error. The chain is built from TRBV7-3 and TRBJ2-2; 10 bases align to TRBD2. CDR3 length: 17 amino acids. Germline V gene sequence: CDR1 SGHTA, CDR2 FQGTGA. The DNA for the CDR3 is TGTGCCAGCAGCACCTACAAGCGGGAGGGCCTCGCCGGGGAGCTGTTTTTC. Its protein product is CASSTYKREGLAGELFF.

The chain links TRBV30 to TRBJ1-1, with a weak D call TRBD1 (5 bases). V was pared by 5 bases and J by 6 bases, with 19 bases between. Germline V gene data show CDR1 as GTSNPN and CDR2 as SVGIG (reference sequence). This CDR3 comprises 14 residues. Here the CDR3 reads CAWGLPGRGAEAFF. The CDR3 DNA reads TGTGCCTGGGGTTTACCCGGCAGAGGGGCTGAAGCTTTCTTT.

The genes are TRBV12-5 and TRBJ2-2; no clear D gene. Per the germline V gene, CDR1 is LGHNT and CDR2 is FRNRAP. The V gene lost 3 bases and the J gene lost 0 bases, with 14 bases spanning the gap. The length of the CDR3 is 17 residues. The CDR3 loop is CASGLLLGITNTGELFF. CDR3 bases: TGTGCTAGTGGTTTACTATTGGGGATAACGAACACCGGGGAGCTGTTTTTT.

This clone showed up just a few times. This chain joins TRBV30 and TRBJ1-2; D unresolved. This CDR3 spans 11 amino acids. The V and J ends lost 2 bases and 7 bases respectively, with 8 bases between them. Germline V gives CDR1 GTSNPN, CDR2 SVGIG (reference sequence). The CDR3 spells CAWSLQTGYTF. Written as DNA, the CDR3 is TGTGCCTGGAGTTTACAGACTGGCTACACCTTC.

J is TRBJ1-2 and V is TRBV28; no definite D call. Between the trimmed V and J ends, which lost 6 bases and 4 bases, there was a span of 9 bases. From germline, CDR1 is MDHEN and CDR2 SYDVKM. This CDR3 contains 12 residues. In nucleotides, the CDR3 is TGTGCCAGCAGGTTGGGAGCCTATGGCTACACCTTC. Translated: CASRLGAYGYTF.

The rearrangement uses TRBV5-4 and TRBJ2-7, with D possibly TRBD1 on 5 matching bases. With 2 bases removed from V and 6 bases from J, the gap between germline ends came to 15 bases. This CDR3 contains 14 residues. The V gene's germline CDR1 is SGHNT and CDR2 YYREEE (reference sequence). This CDR3 reads CASSLMQGKLEQYF. As DNA, the CDR3 is TGTGCCAGCAGCTTAATGCAGGGCAAGCTCGAGCAGTACTTC.